This is a list of T cell receptor beta chains from one sample in a study of PD-1 blockade in classical Hodgkin lymphoma. TCRdb's table, derived via immunoSEQ multiplex PCR, lists solely in-frame clones and lacks some. The data show about 20,000 clones, 75% to 90% seen once. Specimen: peripheral blood mononuclear cells (PBMCs), collected at baseline. These TCRs come from a human donor with classical Hodgkin lymphoma. The CDR3 runs from the conserved cysteine through the conserved F or W. D genes are given only for firm matches. Expanded clones are given a class, and other clones once, few, many or no size at all.

j_call	d_call	v_call	clone_size	cdr3_aa	cdr3_nt
TRBJ2-7	TRBD1	TRBV5-1	.	CASRQGRSYEQYF	TGCGCCAGCAGACAGGGGCGCTCCTACGAGCAGTACTTC
TRBJ1-5	.	TRBV27	.	CASSLQGQPQHF	TGTGCCAGCAGTCTACAGGGACAGCCCCAGCATTTT
TRBJ1-2	.	TRBV27	.	CASSSPEGGGFHGYTF	TGTGCCAGCAGTTCCCCGGAGGGGGGAGGGTTCCATGGCTACACCTTC
TRBJ2-1	TRBD2	TRBV28	.	CASSPFGSGSRNEQFF	TGTGCCAGCAGTCCATTTGGTAGCGGGAGTCGGAATGAGCAGTTCTTC
TRBJ2-7	TRBD2	TRBV5-4	.	CASSLSGGIIYEQYF	TGTGCCAGCAGCCTTAGCGGGGGGATAATTTACGAGCAGTACTTC
TRBJ1-2	.	TRBV7-8	.	CASSLVGDGYTF	TGTGCCAGCAGCCTAGTGGGAGACGGCTACACCTTC
TRBJ2-1	.	TRBV28	.	CASSFSPLDNEQFF	TGTGCCAGCAGTTTTTCCCCCCTTGACAATGAGCAGTTCTTC
TRBJ2-1	TRBD1	TRBV7-9	.	CASSGDSLGNEQFF	TGTGCCAGCAGCGGGGACAGCCTGGGGAATGAGCAGTTCTTC
TRBJ1-5	TRBD1	TRBV18	.	CASSPNRGQDQPQHF	TGTGCCAGCTCCCCAAACAGGGGTCAGGATCAGCCCCAGCATTTT
TRBJ1-2	TRBD1	TRBV29-1	.	CSVGTGAGGGYTF	TGCAGCGTGGGGACAGGGGCGGGGGGTGGCTACACCTTC
TRBJ1-1	.	TRBV12-5	.	CASGLVLGNTEAFF	TGTGCTAGTGGTTTGGTACTGGGAAACACTGAAGCTTTCTTT
TRBJ2-7	.	TRBV6-6	.	CASTYGGQTYEQYF	TGTGCCAGCACCTACGGGGGCCAGACCTACGAGCAGTACTTC
TRBJ2-7	TRBD1	TRBV5-4	.	CASSLSGTGAYEQYF	TGTGCCAGCAGCTTGTCGGGGACAGGAGCTTACGAGCAGTACTTC
TRBJ2-5	TRBD2	TRBV6-1	.	CASRVSGGYQETQYF	TGTGCCAGCAGAGTAAGCGGGGGGTACCAAGAGACCCAGTACTTC
TRBJ2-2	.	TRBV5-1	.	CASSLGTVNTGELFF	TGCGCCAGCAGCTTGGGGACCGTGAACACCGGGGAGCTGTTTTTT
TRBJ2-1	.	TRBV9	once	CASSVEGLGDNEQFF	TGTGCCAGCAGCGTAGAGGGGCTTGGTGACAATGAGCAGTTCTTC